Shown below are 30 T cell receptor beta chains from a single sample sequenced in a study of blood T cell repertoires in COVID-19. Assay used: immunoSEQ multiplex PCR; TCRdb lists only in-frame clones, some missing. The top ten clones hold just under 9% of a sample with 250,000 or so clones, 86% of them seen once. Sequences were obtained from peripheral blood. The source of these receptors is a middle-aged man with active or convalescent COVID-19.

This clone was seen just once. This sequence joins TRBV5-1 and TRBJ1-3; 7 bases are a match to TRBD1. This CDR3 comprises 13 residues. Looked up from germline, CDR1 is SGHRS and CDR2 is YFSETQ. Trimming at V came to 4 bases and at J to 6 bases, leaving 4 bases not matched to a gene. DNA for the CDR3: TGCGCCAGCAGCGCGGACAGGTCAAACACCATATATTTT. This gives the protein CASSADRSNTIYF.

This clone was found once. The rearrangement links TRBV15 to TRBJ2-7; 11 positions match TRBD2. CDR1 and CDR2 (germline): LNHNV, YYDKDF (reference sequence). Trimming cost V 1 base and J 4 bases; bases outside gene matches: 9. The CDR3 length is 17 residues. DNA for the CDR3: TGTGCCACCAGCAGAGGCCCGTCTAGCGGGGGGTTATACGAGCAGTACTTC. Its protein product is CATSRGPSSGGLYEQYF.

This clone was detected once. The V gene is TRBV9, the J gene TRBJ2-2, with 8 bases matching TRBD2. CDR1 is SGDLS, CDR2 YYNGEE, per germline. CDR3 length equals 18 residues. The junction had 14 bases not matched to a gene; V was cut back by 4 bases and J by 3 bases. Here the CDR3 reads CASSPFPGSGAHTGELFF. CDR3 DNA: TGTGCCAGCAGCCCTTTCCCGGGTAGCGGGGCTCACACCGGGGAGCTGTTTTTT.

In the case of this clone: An end of the junction differs from the germline gene, which may be a read error. This chain links TRBV27 with TRBJ1-1, with unresolved D. Germline loops: CDR1 MNHEY, CDR2 SMNVEV (reference sequence). This CDR3 contains 11 residues. DNA of the CDR3: TGTGCCAGCAGAAAGAACAGTGAAGCTTTCTTT. The encoded protein is CASRKNSEAFF.

In nucleotides, the CDR3 is TGTGCCAGCAGTTACTCGCTAGCGGGGATACCCCACGAGCAGTACTTC. Its translation is CASSYSLAGIPHEQYF. The chain couples TRBV6-5 to TRBJ2-7; 9 nucleotides agree with TRBD2. This CDR3 has 16 amino acids. After removal of 0 bases from V and 5 bases from J, the junction contained 8 bases not matched to a gene. The germline gives CDR1 MNHEY, CDR2 SVGAGI.

This chain joins TRBV27 and TRBJ1-5; 9 bases align to TRBD1. The CDR3 totals 14 residues. The J segment lost 6 bases and the V segment lost 8 bases, leaving 8 bases of the junction unmatched. Per the germline V gene, CDR1 is MNHEY and CDR2 is SMNVEV (reference sequence). The CDR3 sequence: CASRTGDQGQPQHF. The CDR3 DNA follows: TGTGCCAGCCGGACAGGGGACCAAGGTCAGCCCCAGCATTTT.

V gene TRBV28 combines with J gene TRBJ1-2, with D possibly being TRBD1 (5 bases). Trimming stripped 6 bases from V and 1 base from J, with 9 bases between. Germline V gives CDR1 MDHEN, CDR2 SYDVKM. The CDR3 loop spans 13 amino acids. CDR3 loop: CASRVTVNYGYTF. DNA of the CDR3: TGTGCCAGCAGAGTGACAGTTAACTATGGCTACACCTTC.

Here the CDR3 reads CASSLGRVGHGYTF. CDR3 coding DNA: TGCGCCAGCAGCTTGGGCAGGGTTGGTCATGGCTACACCTTC. The chain combines TRBV5-1 with TRBJ1-2, with D maybe TRBD1 (5 bases). Trimming removed 0 bases at V and 6 bases at J, with 12 bases between. This CDR3 comprises 14 residues. Germline-derived CDR1 and CDR2 are SGHRS and YFSETQ.

This clone came up a few times. The chain carries TRBV7-9 and TRBJ2-1; D is perhaps TRBD2 (5 bases). There are 11 residues in the CDR3. With 9 bases removed from V and 7 bases from J, the gap between germline ends came to 10 bases. CDR1 and CDR2 (germline): SEHNR, FQNEAQ (reference sequence). CDR3 residues: CARGSGNEQFF. The CDR3 DNA is TGTGCCAGGGGAAGCGGTAATGAGCAGTTCTTC.

This chain connects TRBV5-1 to TRBJ1-1, with TRBD1 identical over 8 bases. The CDR3 runs 14 residues. Germline V CDR1 and CDR2: SGHRS, YFSETQ. The V segment lost 2 bases and the J segment 4 bases; nucleotides outside the gene matches: 4. In DNA form, the CDR3 reads TGCGCCAGCAGCTTCGGACAGGGAGGCACTGAAGCTTTCTTT. This encodes CASSFGQGGTEAFF.

This chain connects TRBV7-2 to TRBJ2-2, with 10 bases matching TRBD1. Germline V gives CDR1 SGHTA, CDR2 FQGNSA. With 5 bases clipped from V and 7 bases from J, the junction kept 7 bases outside the gene matches. The CDR3 is made up of 15 amino acids. CDR3 coding DNA: TGTGCCAGCAGCCCCCGGACAGGGGGTCGCGGGGAGCTGTTTTTT. This translates into CASSPRTGGRGELFF.

The chain combines TRBV2 with TRBJ2-5; 15 nucleotides align to TRBD2. The germline gives CDR1 SNHLY, CDR2 FYNNEI. V dropped 7 bases and J dropped 4; count of bases not matched to a gene: 7. This CDR3 has 16 residues. CDR3 DNA sequence: TGTGCCAGCACCAGGGGACTAGCGGGGGGTGGAGAGACCCAGTACTTC. It is translated as CASTRGLAGGGETQYF.

The rearrangement uses TRBV7-2 and TRBJ2-2, with no clear D. Trimming cost V 4 bases and J 0 bases, with 12 bases left between them. The CDR3 has 16 amino acids. Germline CDR1 reads SGHTA; CDR2 reads FQGNSA. The CDR3 region is CASSSGGLANTGELFF. In nucleotides, the CDR3 is TGTGCCAGCAGCTCCGGCGGCCTCGCGAACACCGGGGAGCTGTTTTTT.

The chain combines TRBV28 with TRBJ2-7, with a tentative D call TRBD2 (5 bases). The CDR3 runs to 14 residues. V was pared by 3 bases and J by 3 bases, with 12 bases between. Germline V gene lookup returns CDR1 MDHEN and CDR2 SYDVKM. The CDR3 nucleotides read TGTGCCAGCAGTTTGGATCGGGGTGGCTACGAGCAGTACTTC. This gives the protein CASSLDRGGYEQYF.

V is TRBV19 and J is TRBJ1-2; no firm D call. V was cut by 10 bases and J by 2 bases, with 14 bases left in between. The germline CDR1 and CDR2 sequences are LNHDA and SQIVND (reference sequence). There are 13 residues in the CDR3. The CDR3 region is CATRRNRNYGYTF. The CDR3 DNA sequence: TGTGCCACCCGCAGAAACAGAAACTATGGCTACACCTTC.

This clone has just one count. The chain uses TRBV28 and TRBJ1-5; TRBD1 matches at 8 bases. Trimming removed 6 bases from V and 6 bases from J; junction bases left unmatched: 7. CDR1 and CDR2 from the germline V gene are MDHEN and SYDVKM. The CDR3 is 14 amino acids. The CDR3 DNA follows: TGTGCCAGCAGCTTGACAGGGGCGGGTCAGCCCCAGCATTTT. Translating gives CASSLTGAGQPQHF.

This clone has only one observation. J is TRBJ2-7 and V is TRBV6-5; TRBD1 agrees at 7 bases. The CDR3 extends over 16 amino acids. Trimming cost V 6 bases and J 4 bases; bases outside gene matches: 15. Per the germline V gene, CDR1 is MNHEY and CDR2 is SVGAGI. In DNA form, the CDR3 reads TGTGCCAGCAGATACACAAGGGGGCCATTTTTGTACGAGCAGTACTTC. Translated, it gives CASRYTRGPFLYEQYF.

The V call is TRBV19, the J call TRBJ1-1, with D perhaps TRBD1 (5 bases). CDR1 and CDR2 from the germline V gene are LNHDA and SQIVND (reference sequence). V shed 3 bases and J shed 5 bases, with 10 bases lying between them. CDR3 length: 13 residues. CDR3 region: CASSIMEGTEAFF. CDR3 nucleotides: TGTGCCAGTAGTATTATGGAGGGGACTGAAGCTTTCTTT.

The chain has TRBV28 and TRBJ1-6; 7 bases are shared with TRBD1. Trimming cost V 8 bases and J 4 bases; bases outside gene matches: 11. This CDR3 has 16 amino acids. From germline, CDR1 is MDHEN and CDR2 SYDVKM. The CDR3 bases are TGTGCCAGCGCTCAATTCAGGGGGAAGTATAATTCACCCCTCCACTTT. Encoded protein: CASAQFRGKYNSPLHF.

The gene calls are TRBV11-2 and TRBJ1-3; D is unresolved. Trimming took 5 bases from V and 0 from J, leaving 11 bases between them. The CDR3 contains 15 residues. In germline, CDR1 is SGHAT, CDR2 FQNNGV. In DNA, the CDR3 is TGTGCCAGCAGCCGGTGGAGGGACTCTGGAAACACCATATATTTT. This gives the protein CASSRWRDSGNTIYF. Full variable domain (remainder filled in from reference TRBV11-2 and TRBJ1-3): EAGVAQSPRYKIIEKRQSVAFWCNPISGHATLYWYQQILGQGPKLLIQFQNNGVVDDSQLPKDRFSAERLKGVDSTLKIQPAKLEDSAVYLCASSRWRDSGNTIYFGEGSWLTVV.

J is TRBJ2-7 and V is TRBV6-5, with 8 bases that match TRBD2. There are 14 residues in the CDR3. Germline CDR1 MNHEY, CDR2 SVGAGI. After removal of 6 bases from V and 1 base from J, the junction contained 5 bases not matched to a gene. The CDR3 bases are TGTGCCAGCAGGGTCAGCGGGAGTTCCTACGAGCAGTACTTC. Protein sequence: CASRVSGSSYEQYF.

The chain is built from TRBV19 and TRBJ1-1; TRBD1 agrees at 12 bases. J gave up 3 bases and V 6 bases, and 11 bases lay outside the gene matches. From germline, CDR1 is LNHDA and CDR2 SQIVND (reference sequence). This CDR3 is 17 amino acids long. CDR3 protein: CASSPFPGQGADTEAFF. In DNA form, the CDR3 reads TGTGCCAGTAGCCCTTTCCCGGGACAGGGGGCCGACACTGAAGCTTTCTTT.

The rearrangement joins TRBV5-1 to TRBJ2-6, with D possibly being TRBD2 (5 bases). Germline assignment: CDR1 SGHRS and CDR2 YFSETQ. This CDR3 spans 17 amino acids. V lost 0 bases and J 2 bases, leaving 12 bases between the germline ends. The DNA for the CDR3 is TGCGCCAGCAGCTTGGTTTCCGGAGGAACTGGGGCCAACGTCCTGACTTTC. It specifies CASSLVSGGTGANVLTF.

The sample holds one count of this clone. The CDR3: CASSLPPVGELFF. As DNA, the CDR3 is TGCGCCAGCAGCTTGCCTCCCGTCGGGGAGCTGTTTTTT. This chain connects TRBV5-1 to TRBJ2-2; D gene ambiguous. The V and J ends lost 1 base and 7 bases respectively, with 8 bases between them. This CDR3 spans 13 amino acids. CDR1 SGHRS and CDR2 YFSETQ come from the germline V gene.

This clone showed up just once. The chain recombines TRBV5-4 with TRBJ2-6; TRBD1 aligns across 9 bases. V lost 4 bases to trimming and J lost 0 bases; unmatched junction nucleotides: 8. Germline CDR1 SGHNT, CDR2 YYREEE (reference sequence). This CDR3 contains 18 residues. The CDR3 region has the DNA TGTGCCAGCAGCCCCCCGGGACAGGGCCCCTCTGGGGCCAACGTCCTGACTTTC. Amino acids: CASSPPGQGPSGANVLTF.

This clone was found once. The chain links TRBV13 to TRBJ2-1, with 7 bases that match TRBD2. The V gene's germline CDR1 is PRHDT and CDR2 FYEKMQ (reference sequence). The CDR3 totals 20 residues. The junction had 19 bases not matched to a gene; V was cut back by 4 bases and J by 1 base. CDR3 nucleotide sequence: TGTGCCAGCAGCTCCCTACCCGCGGATAGCGGGTACCTTTCCTACAATGAGCAGTTCTTC. This sequence encodes CASSSLPADSGYLSYNEQFF.

This clone is a singleton in its sample. The chain carries TRBV6-5 and TRBJ1-6; 7 bases align to TRBD1. The CDR3 spans 14 residues. CDR1 MNHEY and CDR2 SVGAGI come from the germline V gene. The V segment lost 6 bases and the J segment 5 bases; nucleotides outside the gene matches: 4. The CDR3 bases are TGTGCCAGCAGAGTACAGGGGAATAATTCACCCCTCCACTTT. As protein: CASRVQGNNSPLHF.

The CDR3 loop reads CASSPFPTSGRTDTQYF. The CDR3 bases are TGTGCCAGCAGCCCCTTCCCGACTAGCGGGCGCACAGATACGCAGTATTTT. The chain employs TRBV9 and TRBJ2-3; TRBD2 matches 10 bases. Germline loops: CDR1 SGDLS, CDR2 YYNGEE. With 4 bases clipped from V and 1 base from J, the junction kept 9 bases outside the gene matches. The CDR3 consists of 17 residues.

The V call is TRBV19, the J call TRBJ2-2, with no clear D. In germline, CDR1 is LNHDA, CDR2 SQIVND (reference sequence). V was pared by 5 bases and J by 1 base, with 8 bases between. CDR3 length: 14 residues. For the CDR3, the DNA is TGTGCCAGTAGTCTGGCAGAGAACACCGGGGAGCTGTTTTTT. Translated: CASSLAENTGELFF.

The chain links TRBV9 to TRBJ2-3; possibly TRBD1 for D (5 bases). The V and J ends lost 2 bases and 3 bases respectively, with 16 bases between them. CDR3 length equals 16 residues. In germline, CDR1 is SGDLS, CDR2 YYNGEE. CDR3 protein: CASSVFPTPGTDTQYF. In DNA form, the CDR3 reads TGTGCCAGCAGCGTGTTTCCTACCCCAGGGACAGATACGCAGTATTTT. The variable domain in full, with the rest retrieved from reference TRBV9 and TRBJ2-3, is DSGVTQTPKHLITATGQRVTLRCSPRSGDLSVYWYQQSLDQGLQFLIQYYNGEERAKGNILERFSAQQFPDLHSELNLSSLELGDSALYFCASSVFPTPGTDTQYFGPGTRLTVL.